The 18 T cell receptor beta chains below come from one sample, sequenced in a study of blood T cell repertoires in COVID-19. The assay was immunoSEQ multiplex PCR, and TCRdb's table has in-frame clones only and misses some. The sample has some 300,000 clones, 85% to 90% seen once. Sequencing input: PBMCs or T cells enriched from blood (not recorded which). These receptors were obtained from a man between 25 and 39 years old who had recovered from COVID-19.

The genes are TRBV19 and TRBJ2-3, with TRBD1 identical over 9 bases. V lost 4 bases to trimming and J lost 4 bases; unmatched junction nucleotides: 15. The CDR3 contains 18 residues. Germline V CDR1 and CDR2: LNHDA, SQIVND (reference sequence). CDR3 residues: CASSRESSGQGRPDTQYF. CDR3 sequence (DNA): TGTGCCAGTAGTAGGGAAAGCTCAGGACAGGGGAGGCCAGATACGCAGTATTTT. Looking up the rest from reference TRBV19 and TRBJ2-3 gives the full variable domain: DGGITQSPKYLFRKEGQNVTLSCEQNLNHDAMYWYRQDPGQGLRLIYYSQIVNDFQKGDIAEGYSVSREKKESFPLTVTSAQKNPTAFYLCASSRESSGQGRPDTQYFGPGTRLTVL.

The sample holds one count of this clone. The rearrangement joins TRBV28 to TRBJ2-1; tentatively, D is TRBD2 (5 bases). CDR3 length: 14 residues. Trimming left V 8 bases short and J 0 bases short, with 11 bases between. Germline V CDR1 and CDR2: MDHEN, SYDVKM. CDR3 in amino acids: CASLPTSSYNEQFF. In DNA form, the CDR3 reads TGTGCCAGCTTACCAACTAGCTCCTACAATGAGCAGTTCTTC.

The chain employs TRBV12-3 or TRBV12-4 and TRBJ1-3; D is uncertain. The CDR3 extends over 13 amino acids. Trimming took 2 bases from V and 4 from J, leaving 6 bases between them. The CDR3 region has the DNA TGTGCCAGCAGTTTACACCGGGGAAACACCATATATTTT. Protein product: CASSLHRGNTIYF.

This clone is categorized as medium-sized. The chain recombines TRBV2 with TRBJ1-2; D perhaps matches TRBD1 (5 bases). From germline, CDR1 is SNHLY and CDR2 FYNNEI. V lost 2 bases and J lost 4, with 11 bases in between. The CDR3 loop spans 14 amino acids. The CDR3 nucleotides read TGTGCCAGCAGTGAACAGGGTCTAGGCTATGGCTACACCTTC. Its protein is CASSEQGLGYGYTF.

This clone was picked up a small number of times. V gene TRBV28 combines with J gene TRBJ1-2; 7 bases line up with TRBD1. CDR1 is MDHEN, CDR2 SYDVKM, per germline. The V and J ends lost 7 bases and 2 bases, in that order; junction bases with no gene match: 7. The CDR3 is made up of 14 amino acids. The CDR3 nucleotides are TGTGCCAGCACTATCGGACAGGTGAACTATGGCTACACCTTC. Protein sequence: CASTIGQVNYGYTF.

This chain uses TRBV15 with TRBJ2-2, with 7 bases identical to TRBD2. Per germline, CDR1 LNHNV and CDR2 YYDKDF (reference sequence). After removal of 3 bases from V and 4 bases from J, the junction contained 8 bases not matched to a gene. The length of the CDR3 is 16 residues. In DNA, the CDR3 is TGTGCCACCAGCAGGGGTCGGACTAGGTTCACCGGGGAGCTGTTTTTT. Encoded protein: CATSRGRTRFTGELFF.

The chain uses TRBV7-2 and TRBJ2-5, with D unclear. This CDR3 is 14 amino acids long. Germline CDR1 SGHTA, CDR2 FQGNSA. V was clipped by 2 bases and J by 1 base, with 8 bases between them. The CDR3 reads CASSLQLPQETQYF. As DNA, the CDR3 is TGTGCCAGCAGCTTACAACTACCCCAAGAGACCCAGTACTTC.

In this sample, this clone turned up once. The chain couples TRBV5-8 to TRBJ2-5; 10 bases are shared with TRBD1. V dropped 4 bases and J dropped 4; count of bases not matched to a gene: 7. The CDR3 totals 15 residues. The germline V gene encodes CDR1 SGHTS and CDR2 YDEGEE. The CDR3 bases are TGTGCCAGCAGCCCCGGAGACAGGGGGCGAGAGACCCAGTACTTC. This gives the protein CASSPGDRGRETQYF.

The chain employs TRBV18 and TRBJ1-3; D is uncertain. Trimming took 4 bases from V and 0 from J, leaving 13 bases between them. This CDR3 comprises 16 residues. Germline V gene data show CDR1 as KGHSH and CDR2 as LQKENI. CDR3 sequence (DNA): TGTGCCAGCTCACTGGAGACTGCGGTCTCTGGAAACACCATATATTTT. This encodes CASSLETAVSGNTIYF.

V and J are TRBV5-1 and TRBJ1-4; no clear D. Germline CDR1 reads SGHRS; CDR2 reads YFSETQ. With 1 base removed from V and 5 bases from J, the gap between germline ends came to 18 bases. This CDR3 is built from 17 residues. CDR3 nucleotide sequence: TGCGCCAGCAGCTTGACGCGGGCTTCACCGACAAATGAAAAACTGTTTTTT. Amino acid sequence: CASSLTRASPTNEKLFF.

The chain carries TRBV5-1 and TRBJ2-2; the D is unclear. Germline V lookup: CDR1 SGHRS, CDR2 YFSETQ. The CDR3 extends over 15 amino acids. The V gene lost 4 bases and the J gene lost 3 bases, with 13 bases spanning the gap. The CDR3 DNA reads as TGCGCCAGCAGCCTGGGGAACAGCTACACCGGGGAGCTGTTTTTT. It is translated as CASSLGNSYTGELFF.

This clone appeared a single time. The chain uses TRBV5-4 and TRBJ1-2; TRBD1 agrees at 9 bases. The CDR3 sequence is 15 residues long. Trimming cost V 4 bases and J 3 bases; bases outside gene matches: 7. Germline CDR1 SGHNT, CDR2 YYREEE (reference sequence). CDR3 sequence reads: CASSPTGTGHYGYTF. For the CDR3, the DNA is TGTGCCAGCAGCCCCACCGGGACAGGGCACTATGGCTACACCTTC. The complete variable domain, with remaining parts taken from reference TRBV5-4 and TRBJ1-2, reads ETGVTQSPTHLIKTRGQQVTLRCSSQSGHNTVSWYQQALGQGPQFIFQYYREEENGRGNFPPRFSGLQFPNYSSELNVNALELDDSALYLCASSPTGTGHYGYTFGSGTRLTVV.

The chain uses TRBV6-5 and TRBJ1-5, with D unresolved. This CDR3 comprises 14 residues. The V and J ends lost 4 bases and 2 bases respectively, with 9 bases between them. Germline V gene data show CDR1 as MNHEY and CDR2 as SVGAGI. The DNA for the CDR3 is TGTGCCAGCAGTTTGGGCCGCGGCAATCAGCCCCAGCATTTT. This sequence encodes CASSLGRGNQPQHF.

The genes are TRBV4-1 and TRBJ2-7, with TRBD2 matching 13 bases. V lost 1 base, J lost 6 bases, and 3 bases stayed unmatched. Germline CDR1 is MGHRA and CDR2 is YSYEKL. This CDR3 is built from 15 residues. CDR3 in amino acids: CASSQGLAGGPEQYF. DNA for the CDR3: TGCGCCAGCAGCCAAGGACTAGCGGGAGGTCCCGAGCAGTACTTC.

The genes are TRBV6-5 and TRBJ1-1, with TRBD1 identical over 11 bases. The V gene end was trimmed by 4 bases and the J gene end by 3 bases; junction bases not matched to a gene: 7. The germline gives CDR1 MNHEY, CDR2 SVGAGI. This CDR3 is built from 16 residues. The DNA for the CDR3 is TGTGCCAGCAGTTCCCCGGACAGGGGGCCGGACACTGAAGCTTTCTTT. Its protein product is CASSSPDRGPDTEAFF.

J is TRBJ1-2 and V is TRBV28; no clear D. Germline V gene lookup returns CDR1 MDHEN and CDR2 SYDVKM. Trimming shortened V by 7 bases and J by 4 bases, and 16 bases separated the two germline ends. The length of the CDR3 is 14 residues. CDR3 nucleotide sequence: TGTGCCAGCAAGCCGCAGTCAGGTCCCTATGGCTACACCTTC. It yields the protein CASKPQSGPYGYTF.

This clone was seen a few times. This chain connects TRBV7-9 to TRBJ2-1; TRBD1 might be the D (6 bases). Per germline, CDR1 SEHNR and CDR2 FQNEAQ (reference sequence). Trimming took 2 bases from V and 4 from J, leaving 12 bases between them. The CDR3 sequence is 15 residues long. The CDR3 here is CASSLLRQEYNEQFF. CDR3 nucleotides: TGTGCCAGCAGCTTATTGAGACAGGAGTACAATGAGCAGTTCTTC.

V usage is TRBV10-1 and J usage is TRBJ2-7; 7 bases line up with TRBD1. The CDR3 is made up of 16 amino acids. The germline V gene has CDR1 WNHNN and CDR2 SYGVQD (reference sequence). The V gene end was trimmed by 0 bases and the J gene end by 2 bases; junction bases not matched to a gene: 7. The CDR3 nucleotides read TGCGCCAGCAGTGAGTCCCCGACAGGGAATCCCTACGAGCAGTACTTC. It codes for CASSESPTGNPYEQYF.